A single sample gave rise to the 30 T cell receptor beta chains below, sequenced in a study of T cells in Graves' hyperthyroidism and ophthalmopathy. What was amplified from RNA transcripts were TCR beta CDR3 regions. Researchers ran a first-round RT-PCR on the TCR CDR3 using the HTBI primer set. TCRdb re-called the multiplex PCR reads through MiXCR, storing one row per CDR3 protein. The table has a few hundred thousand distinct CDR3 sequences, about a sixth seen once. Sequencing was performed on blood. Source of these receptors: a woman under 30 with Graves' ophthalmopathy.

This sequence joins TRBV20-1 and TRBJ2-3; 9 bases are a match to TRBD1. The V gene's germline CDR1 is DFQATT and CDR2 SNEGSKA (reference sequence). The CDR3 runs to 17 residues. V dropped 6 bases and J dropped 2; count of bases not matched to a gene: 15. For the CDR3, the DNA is TGCAGTGCCAGCAGCGTCCGGGACAGGGACCTCACAGATACGCAGTATTTT. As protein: CSASSVRDRDLTDTQYF.

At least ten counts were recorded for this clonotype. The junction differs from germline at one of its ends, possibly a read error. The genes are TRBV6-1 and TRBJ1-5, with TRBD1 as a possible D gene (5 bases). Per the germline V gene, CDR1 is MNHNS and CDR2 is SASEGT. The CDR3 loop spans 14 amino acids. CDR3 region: CASNERRGSQPQHF. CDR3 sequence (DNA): TGTGCCAGCAATGAACGACGGGGCAGTCAGCCCCAGCATTTT.

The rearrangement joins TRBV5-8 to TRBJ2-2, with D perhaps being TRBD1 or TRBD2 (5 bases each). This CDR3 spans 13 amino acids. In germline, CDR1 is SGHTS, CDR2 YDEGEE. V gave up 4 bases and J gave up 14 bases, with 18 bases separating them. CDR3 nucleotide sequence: TGTGCCAGCAGCATGGGACGGTCTATGGGACTGTTTTTT. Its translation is CASSMGRSMGLFF. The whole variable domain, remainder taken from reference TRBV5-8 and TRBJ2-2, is EAGVTQSPTHLIKTRGQQATLRCSPISGHTSVYWYQQALGLGLQFLLWYDEGEERNRGNFPPRFSGRQFPNYSSELNVNALELEDSALYLCASSMGRSMGLFFGEGSRLTVL.

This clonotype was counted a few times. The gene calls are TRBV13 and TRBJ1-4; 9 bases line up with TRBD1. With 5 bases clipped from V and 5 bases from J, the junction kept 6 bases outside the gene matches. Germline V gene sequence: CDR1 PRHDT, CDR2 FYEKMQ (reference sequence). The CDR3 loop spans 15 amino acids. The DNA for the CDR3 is TGTGCCAGCAGCCCTAGGACAGGGGTGAATGAAAAACTGTTTTTT. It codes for CASSPRTGVNEKLFF. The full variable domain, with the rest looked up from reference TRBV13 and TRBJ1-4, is AAGVIQSPRHLIKEKRETATLKCYPIPRHDTVYWYQQGPGQDPQFLISFYEKMQSDKGSIPDRFSAQQFSDYHSELNMSSLELGDSALYFCASSPRTGVNEKLFFGSGTQLSVL.

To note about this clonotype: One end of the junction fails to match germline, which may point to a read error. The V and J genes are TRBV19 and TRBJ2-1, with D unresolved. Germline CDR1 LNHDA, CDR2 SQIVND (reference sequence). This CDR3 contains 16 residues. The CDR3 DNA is TGTGCCAGTAGTATCGCTTCTCGAATTAACTACGATGAGCAGTTCTTC. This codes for CASSIASRINYDEQFF.

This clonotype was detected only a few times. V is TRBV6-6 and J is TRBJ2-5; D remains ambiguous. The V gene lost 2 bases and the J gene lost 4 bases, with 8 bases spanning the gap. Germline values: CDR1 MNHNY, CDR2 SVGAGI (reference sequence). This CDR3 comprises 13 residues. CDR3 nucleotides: TGTGCCAGCAGTTACCGCCGGGTAGAGACCCAGTACTTC. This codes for CASSYRRVETQYF.

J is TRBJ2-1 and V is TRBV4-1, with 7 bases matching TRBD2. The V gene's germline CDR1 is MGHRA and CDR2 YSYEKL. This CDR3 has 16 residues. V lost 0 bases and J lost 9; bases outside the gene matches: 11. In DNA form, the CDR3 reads TGCGCCAGCAGCCAAGATGGAGATCCTTCTAGCGGTGAGCAGTTCTTC. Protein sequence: CASSQDGDPSSGEQFF.

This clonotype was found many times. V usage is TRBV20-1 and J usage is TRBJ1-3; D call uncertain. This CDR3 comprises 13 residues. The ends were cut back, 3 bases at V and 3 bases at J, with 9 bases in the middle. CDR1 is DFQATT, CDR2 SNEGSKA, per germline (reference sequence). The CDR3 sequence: CSASPPYGNTIYF. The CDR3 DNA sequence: TGCAGTGCTAGCCCCCCCTATGGAAACACCATATATTTT.

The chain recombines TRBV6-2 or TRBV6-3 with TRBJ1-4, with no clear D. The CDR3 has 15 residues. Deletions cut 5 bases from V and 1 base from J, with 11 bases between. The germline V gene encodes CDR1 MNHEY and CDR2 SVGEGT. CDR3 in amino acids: CASSARSLTNEKLFF. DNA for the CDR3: TGTGCCAGCAGTGCACGTAGCCTAACTAATGAAAAACTGTTTTTT.

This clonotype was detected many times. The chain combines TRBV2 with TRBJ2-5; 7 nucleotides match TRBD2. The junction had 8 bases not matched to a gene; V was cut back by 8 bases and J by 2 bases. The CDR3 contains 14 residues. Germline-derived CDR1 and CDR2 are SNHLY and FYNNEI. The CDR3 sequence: CASHPGLPQETQYF. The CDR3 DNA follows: TGTGCCAGCCATCCGGGACTACCACAAGAGACCCAGTACTTC.

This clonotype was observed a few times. The CDR3 spells CASSDPATNEKLFF. The CDR3, as DNA: TGTGCCAGCAGCGACCCTGCAACTAATGAAAAACTGTTTTTT. The chain employs TRBV14 and TRBJ1-4; no definite D call. The CDR3 length is 14 residues. V gave up 5 bases and J gave up 0 bases, with 7 bases separating them. Germline CDR1 SGHDN, CDR2 FVKESK.

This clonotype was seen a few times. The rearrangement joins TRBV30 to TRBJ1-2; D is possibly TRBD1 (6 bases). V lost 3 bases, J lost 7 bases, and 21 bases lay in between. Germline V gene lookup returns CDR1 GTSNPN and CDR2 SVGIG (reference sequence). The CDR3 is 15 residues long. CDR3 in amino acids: CAWSLFLQGSSGYTF. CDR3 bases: TGTGCCTGGAGCCTATTTTTACAGGGCTCGTCTGGCTACACCTTC.

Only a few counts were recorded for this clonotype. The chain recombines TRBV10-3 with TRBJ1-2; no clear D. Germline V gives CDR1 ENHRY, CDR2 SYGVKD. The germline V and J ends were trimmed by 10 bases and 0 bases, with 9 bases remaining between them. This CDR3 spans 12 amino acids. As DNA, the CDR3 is TGTGCCACCACCGGGACTAACTATGGCTACACCTTC. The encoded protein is CATTGTNYGYTF.

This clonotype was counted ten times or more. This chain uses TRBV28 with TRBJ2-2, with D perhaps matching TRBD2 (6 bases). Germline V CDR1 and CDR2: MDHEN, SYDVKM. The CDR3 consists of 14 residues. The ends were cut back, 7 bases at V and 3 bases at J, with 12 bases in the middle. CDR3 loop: CASTRDSYTGELFF. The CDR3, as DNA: TGTGCCAGCACTAGGGACTCCTACACCGGGGAGCTGTTTTTT. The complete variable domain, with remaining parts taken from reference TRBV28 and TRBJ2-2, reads DVKVTQSSRYLVKRTGEKVFLECVQDMDHENMFWYRQDPGLGLRLIYFSYDVKMKEKGDIPEGYSVSREKKERFSLILESASTNQTSMYLCASTRDSYTGELFFGEGSRLTVL.

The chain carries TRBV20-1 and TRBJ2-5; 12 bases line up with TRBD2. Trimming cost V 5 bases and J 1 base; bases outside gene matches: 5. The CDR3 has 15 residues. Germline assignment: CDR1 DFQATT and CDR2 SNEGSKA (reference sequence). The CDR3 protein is CSALTSGGSQETQYF. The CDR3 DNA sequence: TGCAGTGCTCTGACTAGCGGGGGATCCCAAGAGACCCAGTACTTC.

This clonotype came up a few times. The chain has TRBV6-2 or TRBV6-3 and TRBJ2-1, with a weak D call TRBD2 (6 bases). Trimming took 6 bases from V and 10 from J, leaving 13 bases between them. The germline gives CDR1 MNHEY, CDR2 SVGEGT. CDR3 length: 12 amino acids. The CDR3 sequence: CASSQTSLEQFF. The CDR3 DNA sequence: TGTGCCAGCAGCCAGACTAGTCTGGAGCAGTTCTTC.

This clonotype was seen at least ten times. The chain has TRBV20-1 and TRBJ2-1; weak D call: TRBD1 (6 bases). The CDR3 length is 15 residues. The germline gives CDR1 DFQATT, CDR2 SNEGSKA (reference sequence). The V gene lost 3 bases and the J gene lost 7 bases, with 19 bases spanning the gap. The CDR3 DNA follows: TGCAGTGCTAGGGGGGCTAGCTCAAGGGAAAATGAGCAGTTCTTC. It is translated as CSARGASSRENEQFF.

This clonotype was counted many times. CDR3 loop: CASSQAAGGFEQFF. In DNA form, the CDR3 reads TGTGCCAGCAGCCAAGCGGCGGGGGGTTTTGAGCAGTTCTTC. The chain is built from TRBV3-1 and TRBJ2-1, with 8 bases identical to TRBD2. The germline V gene encodes CDR1 LGHDT and CDR2 YNNKEL (reference sequence). V trimming: 1 base; J trimming: 9 bases; junction bases outside the gene matches: 5. The CDR3 sequence is 14 residues long.

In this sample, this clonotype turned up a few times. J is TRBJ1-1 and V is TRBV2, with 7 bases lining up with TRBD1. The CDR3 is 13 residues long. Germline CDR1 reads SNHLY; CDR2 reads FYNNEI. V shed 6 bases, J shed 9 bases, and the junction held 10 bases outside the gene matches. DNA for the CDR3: TGTGCCAGCAGCCCGTTTGAGGGGGCCCAAGCTTTCTTT. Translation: CASSPFEGAQAFF.

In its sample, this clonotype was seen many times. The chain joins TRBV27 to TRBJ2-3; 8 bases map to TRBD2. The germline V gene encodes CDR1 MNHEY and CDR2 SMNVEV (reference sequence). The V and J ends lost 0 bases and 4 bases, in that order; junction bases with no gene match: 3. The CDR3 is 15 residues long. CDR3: CASSLSGGRPDTQYF. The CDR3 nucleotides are TGTGCCAGCAGTTTATCGGGCGGGAGGCCAGATACGCAGTATTTT.

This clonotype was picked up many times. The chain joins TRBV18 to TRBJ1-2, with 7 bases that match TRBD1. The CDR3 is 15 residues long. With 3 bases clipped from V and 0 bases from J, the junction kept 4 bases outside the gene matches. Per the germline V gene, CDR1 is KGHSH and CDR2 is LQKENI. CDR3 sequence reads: CASSPNDRANYGYTF. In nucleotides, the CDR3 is TGTGCCAGCTCACCCAACGACAGGGCTAACTATGGCTACACCTTC. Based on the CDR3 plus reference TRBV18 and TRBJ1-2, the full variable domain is NAGVMQNPRHLVRRRGQEARLRCSPMKGHSHVYWYRQLPEEGLKFMVYLQKENIIDESGMPKERFSAEFPKEGPSILRIQQVVRGDSAAYFCASSPNDRANYGYTFGSGTRLTVV.

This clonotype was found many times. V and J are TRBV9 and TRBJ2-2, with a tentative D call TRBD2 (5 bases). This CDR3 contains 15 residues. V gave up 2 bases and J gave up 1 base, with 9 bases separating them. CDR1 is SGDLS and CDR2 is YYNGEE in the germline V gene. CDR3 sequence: CASSVLAENTGELFF. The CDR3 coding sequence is TGTGCCAGCAGCGTCCTAGCCGAGAACACCGGGGAGCTGTTTTTT.

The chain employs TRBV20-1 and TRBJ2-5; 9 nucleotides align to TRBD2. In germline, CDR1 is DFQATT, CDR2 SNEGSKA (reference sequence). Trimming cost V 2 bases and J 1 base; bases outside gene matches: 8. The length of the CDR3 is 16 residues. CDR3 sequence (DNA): TGCAGTGCTAGAATCATAGCGGGGGATTTCCAAGAGACCCAGTACTTC. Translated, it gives CSARIIAGDFQETQYF.

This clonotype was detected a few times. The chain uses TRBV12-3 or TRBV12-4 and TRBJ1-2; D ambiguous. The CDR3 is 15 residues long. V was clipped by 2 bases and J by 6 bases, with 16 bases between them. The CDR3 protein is CASSLKRLRGDGYTF. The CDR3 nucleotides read TGTGCCAGCAGTTTAAAGAGGCTTAGAGGCGATGGCTACACCTTC.

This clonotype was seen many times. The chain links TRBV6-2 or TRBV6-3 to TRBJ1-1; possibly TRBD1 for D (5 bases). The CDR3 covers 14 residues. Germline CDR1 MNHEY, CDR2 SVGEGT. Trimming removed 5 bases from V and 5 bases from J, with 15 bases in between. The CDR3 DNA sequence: TGTGCCAGCAGTGGGATAAGGGGAGGGACTGAAGCTTTCTTT. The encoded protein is CASSGIRGGTEAFF.

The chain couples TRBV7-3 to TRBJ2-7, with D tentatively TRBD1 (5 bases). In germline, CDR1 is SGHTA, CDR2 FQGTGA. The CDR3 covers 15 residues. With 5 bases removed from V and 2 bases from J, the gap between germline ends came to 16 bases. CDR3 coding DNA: TGTGCCAGCAGCCGAGACAGTCGGAGCCCCTACGAGCAGTACTTC. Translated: CASSRDSRSPYEQYF.

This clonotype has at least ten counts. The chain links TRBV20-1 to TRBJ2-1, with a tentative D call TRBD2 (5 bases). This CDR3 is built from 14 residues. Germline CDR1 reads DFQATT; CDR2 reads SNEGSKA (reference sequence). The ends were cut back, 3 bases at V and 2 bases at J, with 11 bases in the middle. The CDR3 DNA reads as TGCAGTGCTAGTCGGGGAATGGCCTACAATGAGCAGTTCTTC. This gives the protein CSASRGMAYNEQFF.

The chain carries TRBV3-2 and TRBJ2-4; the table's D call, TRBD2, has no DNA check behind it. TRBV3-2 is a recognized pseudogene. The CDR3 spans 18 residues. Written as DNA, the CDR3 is TGTGCCAGCAGCCAAGGATTGCTAGGCGGCGGGAGGGCCAAATTGAAGTACTTC. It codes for CASSQGLLGGGRAKLKYF.

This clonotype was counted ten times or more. Here the CDR3 reads CSARDPGGIYEQYF. Here the CDR3 DNA reads TGCAGTGCTAGAGATCCGGGAGGAATCTACGAGCAGTACTTC. The rearrangement joins TRBV20-1 to TRBJ2-7, with 7 bases that match TRBD2. The CDR3 covers 14 residues. Germline-derived CDR1 and CDR2 are DFQATT and SNEGSKA (reference sequence). With V trimmed by 0 bases and J by 3 bases, 5 bases remained unmatched.

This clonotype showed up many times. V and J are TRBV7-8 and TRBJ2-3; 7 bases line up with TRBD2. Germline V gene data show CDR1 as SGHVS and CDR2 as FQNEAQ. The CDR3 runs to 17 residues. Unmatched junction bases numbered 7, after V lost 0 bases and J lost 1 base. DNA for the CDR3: TGTGCCAGCAGCTTAGCCCGGGGGGAGCGGGGCACAGATACGCAGTATTTT. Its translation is CASSLARGERGTDTQYF.